This TCR beta chain came from a study of T cell responses to AZD1222 COVID-19 vaccine (dated by TCRdb to the early 2020s). Regarding the research as a whole: A total of more than 230 trial participants underwent TCR sequencing, of whom about 210 had received two doses of AZD1222 and around 26 had received two doses of the MenACWY control vaccine. Trial participants were enrolled into age subgroups of 18-55, 56-69 and 70-plus years, which contained 148, 28 and 57 TCR-sequenced participants, respectively. General findings and caveats noted by the study authors: Only five or six AZD1222 recipients were SARS-CoV-2 seropositive at baseline, limiting conclusions about previously exposed vaccinees. The 56-69-year group was small, and its depth increase did not reach significance, likely because of low power. The vaccine-associated CD4 TCRs covered the entire spike protein, and the dominant responses fell in regions 160-218 and 743-854. Reportedly, almost half of the unique spike-specific TCRs recognized epitopes lying outside the regions that are mutated in the B.1.351 and B.1.1.7 variants. After two AZD1222 doses, both the breadth and the depth of spike-specific TCRs were significantly higher than at day 0 and than in MenACWY recipients. Participants were mostly white British and included more females than males, and it was suggested by the authors that clonal diversity may have been underestimated. Because no day 14 peak-response samples were available, the repertoires could be characterized only after the peak T cell response.

In the germline V gene (reference sequence), CDR1 corresponds to LNHDA and CDR2 to SQIVND. The CDR3 spans 16 residues, from the cysteine through the phenylalanine. The CDR3 DNA has 48 bases and is translated from base 1. Compared with germline, V lacks 3 bases and J lacks 3 bases; bases without a gene match: 7. The time point label for this specimen denotes: about 28 days (+/-7) after the second vaccine dose. AZD1222 recipients with second doses at about 4 weeks or about 12 weeks were pooled, because spike-specific TCR depth and breadth did not differ between schedules. Vaccinee samples were obtained from the UK trials COV001 and COV002, which included a single-blind randomized controlled phase 2/3 trial of AZD1222 (ChAdOx1 nCoV-19) in healthy adults. For TCRbeta chain sequencing, PBMC samples were collected from trial participants at day 0 and at day 28 after the second dose. The CDR3 regions of human TCRbeta chains were subjected to immunosequencing. The source study handled its data this way. Repertoire TCRs were matched against a reference library of SARS-CoV-2-specific TCRs generated with the MIRA antigen-specificity platform. Breadth was defined as the fraction of unique TCRs that were SARS-CoV-2-associated, and depth was defined as the fraction of total T cells that were SARS-CoV-2-associated. Each spike-specific TCR was assigned to its reactive spike region and to a CD4 or CD8 class using the MIRA data. Log10-transformed breadth and depth values were compared by one-way ANOVA with Sidak's multiple comparisons tests. As stored in TCRdb, this immuneACCESS dataset retains in-frame rearrangements with V and J assigned. A fraction of the clones does not appear; measured against another copy, unresolved V genes explain less than half of the discrepancy, and the remainder lacks a known reason. That table supplies the V and J calls and clone size; D and trimming were determined from the DNA. The sample table lists tens of thousands of clones, 85% to 90% of them with a count of one. Jointly, the top ten make up over 7.5% of the sample.

Turning to this clone: The clone's antigen remains unknown. The record has no base qualities; no much larger clone is one base away.

The material sequenced was peripheral blood, taken 28 days after the second AZD1222 dose. The chain is encoded by TRBV19 joined to TRBJ2-2; 7 middle bases align to TRBD1. The receptor was isolated from an adult who received the AZD1222 COVID-19 vaccine. CDR3 sequence: CASSIPTGTYTGELFF. The nucleotide sequence is given as TGTGCCAGTAGTATCCCGACAGGGACCTACACCGGGGAGCTGTTTTTT.